This T cell receptor (beta chain) was profiled in a study of PD-L1 blockade in urothelial cancer. As for the study in general: Male sex and bladder-origin urothelial cancer characterized about 85% of the roughly 30 patients. Chemotherapy regimens numbering 0 to 3 had been given to patients.

As to time point: pretreatment peripheral blood. Some clones are missing from TCRdb's copy, which holds only in-frame ones; the method was immunoSEQ multiplex PCR. The sample lists 30,000 to 40,000 clones; approximately 89% were seen once. The clonotype comes from an older woman with urothelial cancer. The sample here was PBMCs, taken around atezolizumab (anti-PD-L1) treatment.

CDR3 bases: TGCGCCAGCAGCTTGGCGAGCGGGAGGGCCCCAGAGACCCAGTACTTC. Protein: CASSLASGRAPETQYF. V is TRBV5-1 and J is TRBJ2-5; TRBD2 matches 10 bases. The CDR3 extends over 16 amino acids. Trimming cost V 0 bases and J 4 bases; bases outside gene matches: 6. Germline CDR1 reads SGHRS; CDR2 reads YFSETQ.